This passage covers 27 T cell receptor beta chains from one sample sequenced in a study of T cell responses to AZD1222 COVID-19 vaccine. TCRdb keeps only in-frame clones here, not all; method: immunoSEQ multiplex PCR. The sample has roughly 250,000 clones, just over 90% seen once. The sample here was peripheral blood, taken on day 0 of AZD1222 vaccination. Every receptor here comes from an adult in good health.

V gene TRBV5-6 combines with J gene TRBJ1-4; possible D gene TRBD1, 5 bases. The CDR3 runs to 15 residues. The germline V gene encodes CDR1 SGHDT and CDR2 YYEEEE. Trimming removed 2 bases at V and 2 bases at J, with 10 bases between. CDR3 amino acids: CASSFGHNTNEKLFF. CDR3 nucleotide sequence: TGTGCCAGCAGCTTCGGACACAACACTAATGAAAAACTGTTTTTT.

The gene calls are TRBV6-5 and TRBJ1-3; no reliable D call. From germline, CDR1 is MNHEY and CDR2 SVGAGI. The CDR3 contains 14 residues. V lost 8 bases and J lost 4, with 15 bases in between. The CDR3 region is CASSRTDVGNTIYF. CDR3 nucleotide sequence: TGTGCCAGCTCCAGGACCGATGTAGGAAACACCATATATTTT.

The CDR3: CASSRRTNSPYEQYF. In DNA, the CDR3 is TGTGCCAGCAGTAGGCGGACAAATAGCCCCTACGAGCAGTACTTC. V is TRBV27 and J is TRBJ2-7, with D possibly being TRBD1 (5 bases). V gave up 5 bases and J gave up 2 bases, with 16 bases separating them. This CDR3 has 15 residues. Germline lookup yields CDR1 MNHEY and CDR2 SMNVEV (reference sequence).

This clone was seen a single time. The rearrangement joins TRBV3-1 (or the pseudogene TRBV3-2) to TRBJ2-7; 7 bases fit TRBD2. J gave up 0 bases and V 1 base, and 3 bases lay outside the gene matches. CDR1 is LGHDT, CDR2 YNNKEL, per germline (reference sequence). This CDR3 is 15 amino acids long. The DNA for the CDR3 is TGTGCCAGCAGCCAAGCGTCTAGCGGCTCCTACGAGCAGTACTTC. It yields the protein CASSQASSGSYEQYF.

The rearrangement joins TRBV7-9 to TRBJ2-7; TRBD2 aligns across 8 bases. The CDR3 loop spans 15 amino acids. Germline CDR1 reads SEHNR; CDR2 reads FQNEAQ (reference sequence). The J segment lost 1 base and the V segment lost 1 base, leaving 3 bases of the junction unmatched. The CDR3 region is CASSLEGTRSYEQYF. CDR3 in DNA: TGTGCCAGCAGCTTAGAGGGGACTAGGTCCTACGAGCAGTACTTC.

V usage is TRBV29-1 and J usage is TRBJ2-2; possible D gene TRBD1, 6 bases. The CDR3 is made up of 13 amino acids. The germline V gene has CDR1 SQVTM and CDR2 ANQGSEA. Trimming took 4 bases from V and 7 from J, leaving 13 bases between them. The CDR3 DNA reads as TGCAGCGTTGGATCAGGGGCGATCGGGGAGCTGTTTTTT. Translated: CSVGSGAIGELFF.

CDR3 coding DNA: TGTGCCAGCAGCGCGAATTCCTACAATGAGCAGTTCTTC. It specifies CASSANSYNEQFF. This chain links TRBV9 with TRBJ2-1, with unresolved D. The CDR3 runs to 13 residues. V lost 3 bases, J lost 1 base, and 5 bases lay in between. Germline CDR1 is SGDLS and CDR2 is YYNGEE.

The chain combines TRBV24-1 with TRBJ2-1; 10 bases fit TRBD2. Germline-derived CDR1 and CDR2 are KGHDR and SFDVKD. V shed 5 bases and J 9 bases; nucleotides not matched to a gene: 6. This CDR3 contains 14 residues. In DNA form, the CDR3 reads TGTGCCACCAGTGGGGCTAGCGGGAGCCGTGAGCAGTTCTTC. It yields the protein CATSGASGSREQFF.

The chain couples TRBV28 to TRBJ1-1; D not certain. V gave up 7 bases and J gave up 5 bases, with 8 bases separating them. The CDR3 is made up of 11 amino acids. CDR1 MDHEN and CDR2 SYDVKM come from the germline V gene. The chain's CDR3 is CASTEWTEAFF. For the CDR3, the DNA is TGTGCCAGCACGGAGTGGACTGAAGCTTTCTTT.

The V and J genes are TRBV18 and TRBJ1-3; D uncertain. The CDR3 sequence is 14 residues long. V lost 4 bases and J lost 2, with 9 bases in between. CDR1 is KGHSH and CDR2 is LQKENI in the germline V gene. CDR3 amino acids: CASSQGTAGNTIYF. The CDR3 DNA sequence: TGTGCCAGCTCACAGGGAACCGCTGGAAACACCATATATTTT.

This clone has a single count. The rearrangement links TRBV25-1 to TRBJ2-5, with D unclear. The CDR3 covers 14 residues. Germline V lookup: CDR1 MGHDK, CDR2 SYGVNS. The germline V and J ends were trimmed by 2 bases and 5 bases, with 12 bases remaining between them. Here the CDR3 reads CASSEVGPAETQYF. In nucleotides, the CDR3 is TGTGCCAGCAGTGAAGTTGGCCCGGCCGAGACCCAGTACTTC.

The chain carries TRBV27 and TRBJ2-7; D possibly matches TRBD1 or TRBD2 (5 bases each). From germline, CDR1 is MNHEY and CDR2 SMNVEV (reference sequence). This CDR3 has 15 residues. Trimming took off 6 bases at V and 2 bases at J, with 17 bases between the two ends. The CDR3 nucleotides are TGTGCCAGCAGCCCCCACCGGGGCGAGACCTACGAGCAGTACTTC. The encoded protein is CASSPHRGETYEQYF.

V is TRBV2 and J is TRBJ2-5; 11 bases are shared with TRBD2. V gave up 7 bases and J gave up 4 bases; unmatched junction bases: 5. The CDR3 runs 14 residues. The germline gives CDR1 SNHLY, CDR2 FYNNEI. The CDR3 bases are TGTGCCAGCAATAGGCTAGCGGGGGGAGAGACCCAGTACTTC. This gives the protein CASNRLAGGETQYF.

The rearrangement uses TRBV5-4 and TRBJ1-1; tentatively, D is TRBD1 (5 bases). The V end lost 0 bases, the J end lost 4 bases, and 13 bases lay between the germline ends. CDR3 size: 15 residues. Germline V lookup: CDR1 SGHNT, CDR2 YYREEE (reference sequence). The DNA of the CDR3 is TGTGCCAGCAGCTTGGCAGGGAGGGGACGCACTGAAGCTTTCTTT. Translated: CASSLAGRGRTEAFF.

The genes are TRBV7-2 and TRBJ2-1; 7 nucleotides align to TRBD2. Germline CDR1 reads SGHTA; CDR2 reads FQGNSA. With V trimmed by 4 bases and J by 2 bases, 8 bases remained unmatched. CDR3 size: 16 residues. The CDR3 region has the DNA TGTGCCAGCAGCTCAAGACTAGCTGACACCTACAATGAGCAGTTCTTC. Its protein is CASSSRLADTYNEQFF. Filled out from reference TRBV7-2 and TRBJ2-1, the complete variable domain reads GAGVSQSPSNKVTEKGKDVELRCDPISGHTALYWYRQSLGQGLEFLIYFQGNSAPDKSGLPSDRFSAERTGGSVSTLTIQRTQQEDSAVYLCASSSRLADTYNEQFFGPGTRLTVL.

This rearrangement joins TRBV28 to TRBJ1-2; 8 bases are a match to TRBD1. This CDR3 is 16 amino acids long. The J segment lost 4 bases and the V segment lost 5 bases, leaving 12 bases of the junction unmatched. In germline, CDR1 is MDHEN, CDR2 SYDVKM. CDR3: CASSPDIGQGSYGYTF. DNA for the CDR3: TGTGCCAGCAGTCCGGATATTGGACAGGGTAGCTATGGCTACACCTTC.

The V gene is TRBV28, the J gene TRBJ1-6, with a weak D call TRBD1 (5 bases). The CDR3 length is 15 residues. The ends were cut back, 1 base at V and 5 bases at J, with 9 bases in the middle. Germline loops: CDR1 MDHEN, CDR2 SYDVKM. CDR3 amino acids: CASSLSGQHNSPLHF. The CDR3 bases are TGTGCCAGCAGTTTATCAGGACAACATAATTCACCCCTCCACTTT.

The chain combines TRBV11-2 with TRBJ1-1; 9 bases agree with TRBD1. This CDR3 is 14 amino acids long. Germline V gene sequence: CDR1 SGHAT, CDR2 FQNNGV. V was clipped by 3 bases and J by 6 bases; unmatched bases: 5. CDR3 sequence: CASSLGQGSAEAFF. The CDR3 region has the DNA TGTGCCAGCAGCTTGGGACAGGGCTCGGCTGAAGCTTTCTTT.

J is TRBJ1-1 and V is TRBV6-2 or TRBV6-3; D is ambiguous. CDR1 MNHEY and CDR2 SVGEGT come from the germline V gene. The CDR3 extends over 15 amino acids. Trimming shortened V by 0 bases and J by 1 base, and 9 bases separated the two germline ends. In DNA, the CDR3 is TGTGCCAGCAGTTACTCGCAGATAAGGAACACTGAAGCTTTCTTT. Amino acids: CASSYSQIRNTEAFF.

This clone was detected a few times. This chain uses TRBV7-9 with TRBJ2-7; the match to TRBD1 covers 7 bases. The CDR3 loop spans 14 amino acids. Germline CDR1 SEHNR, CDR2 FQNEAQ (reference sequence). The trim removed 5 bases at V and 7 bases at J, leaving 11 bases unmatched. The chain's CDR3 is CASSRDSRLEEQYF. The CDR3 coding sequence is TGTGCCAGCAGCCGGGACAGCCGACTTGAGGAGCAGTACTTC.

The J gene is TRBJ2-7, the V gene TRBV11-2; possible D gene TRBD2, 6 bases. The CDR3 extends over 14 amino acids. Germline V gene data show CDR1 as SGHAT and CDR2 as FQNNGV. Trimming shortened V by 9 bases and J by 6 bases, and 21 bases separated the two germline ends. CDR3 in DNA: TGTGCCAGTGCTCCCGTCGGGGGACTGGCCGAGCAGTACTTC. Amino acid sequence: CASAPVGGLAEQYF. Full variable domain (remainder filled in from reference TRBV11-2 and TRBJ2-7): EAGVAQSPRYKIIEKRQSVAFWCNPISGHATLYWYQQILGQGPKLLIQFQNNGVVDDSQLPKDRFSAERLKGVDSTLKIQPAKLEDSAVYLCASAPVGGLAEQYFGPGTRLTVT.

This sequence joins TRBV29-1 and TRBJ2-1; D may be TRBD2 (5 bases). The V and J ends lost 1 base and 8 bases respectively, with 21 bases between them. The CDR3 consists of 16 residues. CDR1 SQVTM and CDR2 ANQGSEA come from the germline V gene. CDR3 DNA: TGCAGCGTTGAAGTGCTTTCGGCACTCTGGGGAGATGAGCAGTTCTTC. Amino acids: CSVEVLSALWGDEQFF.

For this clone: One junction end disagrees with the germline gene, perhaps due to a read error. The rearrangement links TRBV19 to TRBJ2-4; either TRBD1 or TRBD2 may supply D (5 bases each). The CDR3 is 12 residues long. Looked up from germline, CDR1 is LNHDA and CDR2 is SQIVND (reference sequence). CDR3 region: CASSKFLGRRHF. CDR3 bases: TGTGCCAGTAGCAAGTTTTTGGGACGTAGACACTTC.

The chain links TRBV7-2 to TRBJ2-5; no clear D. Germline assignment: CDR1 SGHTA and CDR2 FQGNSA. The CDR3 covers 13 residues. Trimming took off 5 bases at V and 5 bases at J, with 12 bases between the two ends. This chain's CDR3 is CASSPPAVETQYF. The CDR3 DNA sequence: TGTGCCAGCAGCCCCCCAGCTGTGGAGACCCAGTACTTC. Using reference TRBV7-2 and TRBJ2-5 for the parts outside the CDR3, the full variable domain is GAGVSQSPSNKVTEKGKDVELRCDPISGHTALYWYRQSLGQGLEFLIYFQGNSAPDKSGLPSDRFSAERTGGSVSTLTIQRTQQEDSAVYLCASSPPAVETQYFGPGTRLLVL.

J is TRBJ2-7 and V is TRBV5-8; D remains unclear. Germline CDR1 is SGHTS and CDR2 is YDEGEE. Trimming pared 2 bases from V and 4 bases from J, leaving 4 bases between. The CDR3 has 11 residues. The chain's CDR3 is CASSFRYEQYF. CDR3 coding DNA: TGTGCCAGCAGCTTCAGGTACGAGCAGTACTTC.

This chain uses TRBV5-1 with TRBJ2-1; no clear D. V lost 0 bases to trimming and J lost 7 bases, with 2 bases between them. Germline values: CDR1 SGHRS, CDR2 YFSETQ. The CDR3 sequence is 11 residues long. The CDR3 loop is CASSLENEQFF. The CDR3 DNA follows: TGCGCCAGCAGCTTGGAGAATGAGCAGTTCTTC.

In its sample, this clone was seen once. The chain carries TRBV7-9 and TRBJ1-1; 10 positions match TRBD1. This CDR3 spans 14 amino acids. Losses at the gene ends were 5 bases for V and 3 bases for J; bases not matched to a gene: 3. The germline CDR1 and CDR2 sequences are SEHNR and FQNEAQ (reference sequence). The CDR3 coding sequence is TGTGCCAGCAGCGCAGGACAGGGGGACACTGAAGCTTTCTTT. This encodes CASSAGQGDTEAFF.